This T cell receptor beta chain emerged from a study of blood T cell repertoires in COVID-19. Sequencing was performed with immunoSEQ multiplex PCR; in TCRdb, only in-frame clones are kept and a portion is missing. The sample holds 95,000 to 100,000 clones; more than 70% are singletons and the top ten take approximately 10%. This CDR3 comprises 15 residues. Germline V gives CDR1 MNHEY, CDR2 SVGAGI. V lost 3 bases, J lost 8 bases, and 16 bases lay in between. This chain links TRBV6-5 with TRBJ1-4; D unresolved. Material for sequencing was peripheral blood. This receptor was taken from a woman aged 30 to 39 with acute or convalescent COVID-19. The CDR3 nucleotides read TGTGCCAGCAGTTATAATTCCGGGAATGACGAAAAACTGTTTTTT. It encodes CASSYNSGNDEKLFF.